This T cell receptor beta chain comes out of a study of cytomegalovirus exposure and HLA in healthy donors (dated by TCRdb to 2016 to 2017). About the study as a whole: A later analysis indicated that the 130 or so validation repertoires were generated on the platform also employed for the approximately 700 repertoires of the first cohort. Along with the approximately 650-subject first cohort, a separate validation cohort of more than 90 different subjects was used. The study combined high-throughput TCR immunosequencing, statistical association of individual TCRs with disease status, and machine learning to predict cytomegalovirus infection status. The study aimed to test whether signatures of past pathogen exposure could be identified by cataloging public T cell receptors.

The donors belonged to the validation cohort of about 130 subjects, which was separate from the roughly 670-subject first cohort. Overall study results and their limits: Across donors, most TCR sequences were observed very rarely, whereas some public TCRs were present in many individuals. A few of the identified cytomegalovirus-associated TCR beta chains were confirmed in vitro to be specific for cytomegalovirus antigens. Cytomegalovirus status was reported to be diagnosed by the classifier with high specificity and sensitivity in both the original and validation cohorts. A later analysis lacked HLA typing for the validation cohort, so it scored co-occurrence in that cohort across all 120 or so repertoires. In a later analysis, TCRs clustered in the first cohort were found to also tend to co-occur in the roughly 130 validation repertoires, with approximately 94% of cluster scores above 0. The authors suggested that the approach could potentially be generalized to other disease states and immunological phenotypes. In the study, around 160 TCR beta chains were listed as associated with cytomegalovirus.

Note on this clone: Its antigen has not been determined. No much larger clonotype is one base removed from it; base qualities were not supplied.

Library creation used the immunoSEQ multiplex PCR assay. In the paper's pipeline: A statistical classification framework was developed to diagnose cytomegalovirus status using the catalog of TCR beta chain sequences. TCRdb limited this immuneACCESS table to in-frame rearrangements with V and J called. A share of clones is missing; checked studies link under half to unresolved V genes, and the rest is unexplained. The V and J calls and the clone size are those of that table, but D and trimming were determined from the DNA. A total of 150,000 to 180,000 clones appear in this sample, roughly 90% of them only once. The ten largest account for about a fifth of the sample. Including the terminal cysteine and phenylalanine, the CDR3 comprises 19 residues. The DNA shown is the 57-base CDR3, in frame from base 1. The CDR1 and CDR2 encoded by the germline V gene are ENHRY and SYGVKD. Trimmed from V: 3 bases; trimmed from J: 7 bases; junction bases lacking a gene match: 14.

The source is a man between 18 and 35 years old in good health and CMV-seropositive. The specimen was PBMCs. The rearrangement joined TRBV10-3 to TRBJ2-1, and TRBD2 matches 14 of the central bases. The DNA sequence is TGTGCCATCAGTGAAGGACCGCCGGGACTAGCGGGAGTAGGGAATGAGCAGTTCTTC. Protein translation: CAISEGPPGLAGVGNEQFF.